Below are 10 T cell receptor beta chains sequenced from a single sample in a study of T-cell memory formation after mild COVID-19. TCRdb processed the 5' RACE reads anew with MiXCR; each CDR3 protein has one entry. The sample has more than 120,000 distinct CDR3 sequences, 19% seen once. Material for sequencing was PBMCs or a T cell subset sorted from them (not recorded which). These receptors all stem from an adult woman who had mild COVID-19 (a few samples of this study predate the infection). Cell type and time point are not known.

This clonotype was detected a few times. This chain links TRBV3-1 with TRBJ1-1, with D unresolved. V was shortened by 4 bases and J by 7 bases, with 13 bases between the two germline ends. Germline V CDR1 and CDR2: LGHDT, YNNKEL (reference sequence). This CDR3 spans 13 amino acids. Written as DNA, the CDR3 is TGTGCCAGCAGCCTAAGCCAGGCGCTTGAAGCTTTCTTT. Translated: CASSLSQALEAFF.

This clonotype was detected only a few times. V is TRBV5-1 and J is TRBJ2-3, with D unclear. V shed 0 bases and J shed 1 base, with 9 bases lying between them. This CDR3 region has 15 residues. The germline CDR1 and CDR2 sequences are SGHRS and YFSETQ. CDR3 nucleotide sequence: TGCGCCAGCAGCTTGGCCGAGGACCGCACAGATACGCAGTATTTT. Translated, it gives CASSLAEDRTDTQYF.

This clonotype has just a few counts. The chain recombines TRBV5-4 with TRBJ1-6; 9 positions match TRBD1. V lost 4 bases to trimming and J lost 6 bases; unmatched junction nucleotides: 2. This CDR3 has 14 residues. CDR1 and CDR2 from the germline V gene are SGHNT and YYREEE (reference sequence). The CDR3 sequence is CASSGGQGNSPLHF. The CDR3, as DNA: TGTGCCAGCAGCGGGGGACAGGGTAATTCACCCCTCCACTTT.

The V and J genes are TRBV12-3 or TRBV12-4 and TRBJ2-5, with D perhaps TRBD1 (5 bases). V lost 0 bases and J lost 13, with 12 bases in between. The CDR3 is 12 amino acids. The CDR3 DNA follows: TGTGCCAGCAGTTTAGCGGGGAACAGGTTGTACTTC. It codes for CASSLAGNRLYF.

This clonotype has more than one count but fewer than ten. V is TRBV28 and J is TRBJ2-7, with 7 positions matching TRBD1. Germline CDR1 MDHEN, CDR2 SYDVKM. This CDR3 comprises 13 residues. V dropped 6 bases and J dropped 1; count of bases not matched to a gene: 3. CDR3 region: CASRTGQSYEQYF. In DNA form, the CDR3 reads TGTGCCAGCAGAACGGGACAGTCCTACGAGCAGTACTTC.

CDR3 in amino acids: CASSEGQGMGSPLHF. The CDR3 DNA is TGTGCCAGCAGTGAGGGACAGGGGATGGGTTCACCCCTCCACTTT. The gene calls are TRBV2 and TRBJ1-6; 10 positions match TRBD1. With 3 bases clipped from V and 9 bases from J, the junction kept 5 bases outside the gene matches. Per germline, CDR1 SNHLY and CDR2 FYNNEI. CDR3 length: 15 residues.

The chain uses TRBV7-2 and TRBJ2-3, with D possibly matching TRBD2 (6 bases). The V gene lost 4 bases and the J gene lost 0 bases, with 11 bases spanning the gap. CDR1 is SGHTA, CDR2 FQGNSA, per germline. The CDR3 runs 15 residues. DNA of the CDR3: TGTGCCAGCAGCTCTAGGGGACTTAGCACAGATACGCAGTATTTT. Protein sequence: CASSSRGLSTDTQYF.

There are a few counts of this clonotype. The chain employs TRBV14 and TRBJ1-1, with 7 bases that match TRBD1. The CDR3 is 15 residues long. With 2 bases clipped from V and 10 bases from J, the junction kept 13 bases outside the gene matches. Germline lookup yields CDR1 SGHDN and CDR2 FVKESK. The CDR3 DNA reads TGTGCCAGCAGCCAACACCTTGGAGGGGGCGAGGGAGCTTTCTTT. This translates into CASSQHLGGGEGAFF.

This clonotype has just one count. The genes are TRBV19 and TRBJ2-5, with 9 bases matching TRBD1. The CDR3 is 15 residues long. CDR1 and CDR2 (germline): LNHDA, SQIVND (reference sequence). V gave up 5 bases and J gave up 3 bases; unmatched junction bases: 7. The CDR3 nucleotides are TGTGCCAGTAGTGCCGGCCGGGACAGGGAAGAGACCCAGTACTTC. It translates to CASSAGRDREETQYF.

The chain has TRBV6-5 and TRBJ1-1, with D perhaps matching TRBD1 (5 bases). The CDR3 covers 12 residues. V lost 8 bases, J lost 7 bases, and 14 bases lay in between. Germline CDR1 is MNHEY and CDR2 is SVGAGI. This CDR3 reads CASQGSGLEAFF. Here the CDR3 DNA reads TGTGCCAGCCAGGGCAGCGGCCTTGAAGCTTTCTTT.